Sequencing of this T cell receptor beta chain was carried out in a study of tumor-infiltrating lymphocytes in primary liver carcinoma. In its sample, this clonotype was seen many times. cDNA specific to TCR beta was made from 500 to 650 ng of total RNA, with a constant-region primer employed for priming. TCR beta libraries came from three nested multiplex PCR rounds using slightly modified ARM-PCR. From the multiplex PCR reads, TCRdb called clonotypes with MiXCR, one entry per CDR3 protein. The table includes about 64,000 distinct CDR3 sequences, 71% detected once. Extraction of RNA together with DNA used roughly 20-32 mg of unsorted bulk tissue. Patients underwent resection of primary liver carcinoma. Sequencing was performed on liver tumor tissue from sampling region 4. Indicated subset: tumor region T4, right-lateral pole. The sequence came from a man aged 40-55 years with primary liver carcinoma and hepatitis B virus infection.

CDR3 nucleotide sequence: TGCAGCGTTGAATTGGCAAACTCTGGGGCCAACGTCCTGACTTTC. It codes for CSVELANSGANVLTF. This chain links TRBV29-1 with TRBJ2-6; no clear D gene. CDR3 size: 15 residues. Germline V lookup: CDR1 SQVTM, CDR2 ANQGSEA. Trimming pared 2 bases from V and 0 bases from J, leaving 8 bases between.